This TCR beta chain was observed in a study of T cell responses to AZD1222 COVID-19 vaccine. Turning to the study itself: Pooled together were second doses at about 4 or about 12 weeks. Regarding the study as a whole: With two AZD1222 doses given, Spike-specific TCR breadth and depth both rose. With dominance at 160-218 and 743-854, vaccine-associated CD4 TCRs spanned spike. Baseline seropositivity characterized only six AZD1222 recipients.

CDR1 is SGHAT, CDR2 FQDESV, per germline (reference sequence). The CDR3 is made up of 13 amino acids. The J segment lost 1 base and the V segment lost 8 bases, leaving 5 bases of the junction unmatched. Regarding this clone: Its cognate antigen is unknown.

Method: immunoSEQ multiplex PCR; TCRdb's copy keeps in-frame clones and lacks some. The data show around 190,000 clones, with 85% to 90% seen just once and approximately 0.5% held by the top ten. The receptor was derived from an adult in good health. The chain carries TRBV11-1 and TRBJ2-7, with 7 positions matching TRBD1. Source: peripheral blood, taken on day 0 of AZD1222 vaccination. The CDR3 region has the DNA TGTGCCAGCGGTCACAGGGGTTCCTACGAGCAGTACTTC. Protein product: CASGHRGSYEQYF.